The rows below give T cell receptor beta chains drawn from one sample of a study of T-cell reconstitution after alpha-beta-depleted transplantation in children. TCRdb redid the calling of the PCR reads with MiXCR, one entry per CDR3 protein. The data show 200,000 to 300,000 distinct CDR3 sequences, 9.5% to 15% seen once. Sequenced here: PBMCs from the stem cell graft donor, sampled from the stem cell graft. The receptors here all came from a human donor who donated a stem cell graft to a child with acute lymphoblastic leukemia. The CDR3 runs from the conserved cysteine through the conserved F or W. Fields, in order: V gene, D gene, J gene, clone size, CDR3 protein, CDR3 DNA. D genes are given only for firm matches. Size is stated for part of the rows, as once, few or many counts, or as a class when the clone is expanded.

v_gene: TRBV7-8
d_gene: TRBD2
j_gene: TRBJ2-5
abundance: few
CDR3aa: CASSFLAGGETQYF
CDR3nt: TGTGCCAGCAGCTTTTTAGCGGGAGGAGAGACCCAGTACTTC

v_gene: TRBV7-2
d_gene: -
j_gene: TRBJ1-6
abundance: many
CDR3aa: CASSSANFNSPLHF
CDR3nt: TGTGCCAGCAGCTCAGCCAATTTTAATTCACCCCTCCACTTT

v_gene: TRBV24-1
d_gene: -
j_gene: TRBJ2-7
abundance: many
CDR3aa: CATSDPGQGRSEQYF
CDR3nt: TGTGCCACCAGTGACCCAGGACAAGGGCGGAGCGAGCAGTACTTC

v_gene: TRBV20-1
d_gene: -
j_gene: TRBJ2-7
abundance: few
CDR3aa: CSTLGPTNSYEQYF
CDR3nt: TGCAGTACCCTTGGACCTACGAACTCCTACGAGCAGTACTTC

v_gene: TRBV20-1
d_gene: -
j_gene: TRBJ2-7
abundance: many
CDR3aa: CSGSTGFEQYF
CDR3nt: TGCAGTGGCTCGACAGGCTTTGAGCAGTACTTC

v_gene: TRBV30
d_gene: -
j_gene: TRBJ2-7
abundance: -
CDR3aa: CAWSPRNRFNEQYF
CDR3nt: TGTGCCTGGAGCCCCAGGAACAGGTTCAACGAGCAGTACTTC

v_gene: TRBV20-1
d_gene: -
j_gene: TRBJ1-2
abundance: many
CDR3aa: CSARDQGAELYGYTF
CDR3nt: TGCAGTGCTAGAGATCAGGGTGCGGAGCTCTATGGCTACACCTTC

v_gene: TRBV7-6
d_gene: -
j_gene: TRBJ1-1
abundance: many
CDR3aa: CASSYRGGENTEAFF
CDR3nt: TGTGCCAGCAGCTATCGAGGGGGGGAGAACACTGAAGCTTTCTTT

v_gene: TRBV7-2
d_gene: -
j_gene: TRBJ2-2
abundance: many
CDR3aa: CASSLHTNTGELFF
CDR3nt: TGTGCCAGCAGCTTACACACGAACACCGGGGAGCTGTTTTTT

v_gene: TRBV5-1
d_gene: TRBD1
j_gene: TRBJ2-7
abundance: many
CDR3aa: CASSLVQQGNEQYF
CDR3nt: TGCGCCAGCAGCTTGGTTCAACAGGGGAACGAGCAGTACTTC

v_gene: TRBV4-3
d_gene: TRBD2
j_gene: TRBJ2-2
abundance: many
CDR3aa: CASSYGGMNTGELFF
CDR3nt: TGCGCCAGCTCTTACGGGGGGATGAACACCGGGGAGCTGTTTTTT

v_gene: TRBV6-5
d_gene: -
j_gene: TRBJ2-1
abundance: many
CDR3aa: CASSYVRSASDNEQFF
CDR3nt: TGTGCCAGCAGTTACGTTAGGTCTGCCTCGGACAATGAGCAGTTCTTC

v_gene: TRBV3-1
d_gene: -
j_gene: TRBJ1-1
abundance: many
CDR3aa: CASSQTEGGRAFF
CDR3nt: TGTGCCAGCAGCCAAACGGAAGGGGGTCGAGCTTTCTTT

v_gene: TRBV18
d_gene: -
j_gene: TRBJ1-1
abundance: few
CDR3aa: CASSPQGRRSEAFF
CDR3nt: TGTGCCAGCTCACCTCAGGGGAGGAGATCTGAAGCTTTCTTT

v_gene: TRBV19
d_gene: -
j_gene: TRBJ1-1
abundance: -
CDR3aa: CASRVRLGMNTEAFF
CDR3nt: TGTGCCAGTAGGGTCCGGCTGGGGATGAACACTGAAGCTTTCTTT

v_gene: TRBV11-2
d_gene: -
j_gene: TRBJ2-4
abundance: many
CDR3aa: CASSLRAKNIQYF
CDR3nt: TGTGCCAGCAGCTTACGGGCCAAAAACATTCAGTACTTC

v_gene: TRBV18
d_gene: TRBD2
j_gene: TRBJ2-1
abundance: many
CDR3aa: CASSPRDYPYNEQFF
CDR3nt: TGTGCCAGCTCACCACGGGACTATCCTTACAATGAGCAGTTCTTC

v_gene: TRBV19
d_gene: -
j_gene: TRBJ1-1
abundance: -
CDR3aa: CASSYTGFTEAFF
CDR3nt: TGTGCCAGTAGTTATACAGGGTTCACTGAAGCTTTCTTT

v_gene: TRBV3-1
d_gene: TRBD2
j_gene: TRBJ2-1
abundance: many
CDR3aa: CASSHLTSGSYRSYNEQFF
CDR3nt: TGTGCCAGCAGCCACCTGACTAGCGGGAGTTATAGGTCCTACAATGAGCAGTTCTTC

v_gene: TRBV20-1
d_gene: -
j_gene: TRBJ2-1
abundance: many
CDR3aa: CSAKPVYNEQFF
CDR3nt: TGCAGTGCCAAGCCAGTCTACAATGAGCAGTTCTTC

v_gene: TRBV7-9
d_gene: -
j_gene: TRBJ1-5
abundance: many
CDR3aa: CASERGDSNQPQHF
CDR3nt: TGTGCCAGCGAACGGGGGGATAGCAATCAGCCCCAGCATTTT

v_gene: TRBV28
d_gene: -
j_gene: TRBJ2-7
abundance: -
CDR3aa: CASSLQATYEQYF
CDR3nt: TGTGCCAGCAGTTTACAGGCCACCTACGAGCAGTACTTC

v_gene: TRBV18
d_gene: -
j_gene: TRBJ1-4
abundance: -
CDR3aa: CASSPPTGINEKLFF
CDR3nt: TGTGCCAGCTCACCACCGACAGGCATAAATGAAAAACTGTTTTTT

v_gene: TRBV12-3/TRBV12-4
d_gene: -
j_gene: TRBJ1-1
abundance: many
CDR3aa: CASSYSGGDTEAFF
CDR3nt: TGTGCCAGCAGCTACAGTGGGGGGGACACTGAAGCTTTCTTT

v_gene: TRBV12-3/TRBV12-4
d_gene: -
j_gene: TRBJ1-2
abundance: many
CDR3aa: CASSLALGEGGYTF
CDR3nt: TGTGCCAGCAGTTTAGCGCTGGGGGAAGGAGGCTACACCTTC

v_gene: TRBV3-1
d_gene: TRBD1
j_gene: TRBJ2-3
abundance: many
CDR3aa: CASSQRTGGIDTQYF
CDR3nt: TGTGCCAGCAGCCAGAGGACAGGGGGTATTGATACGCAGTATTTT

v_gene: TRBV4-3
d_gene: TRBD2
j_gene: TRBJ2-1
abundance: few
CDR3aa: CASSRLGAGGLLDEQFF
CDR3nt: TGCGCCAGCAGCCGGCTAGGGGCGGGGGGGTTGCTCGATGAGCAGTTCTTC